The 15 T cell receptor beta chains in this list originate from one sample, sequenced in a study of blood T cell repertoires in COVID-19. Libraries were prepared by immunoSEQ multiplex PCR; TCRdb keeps only in-frame clonotypes and omits some of them. The table has 150,000 to 200,000 clones, about 90% seen once. The sequenced sample consisted of peripheral blood. The receptors originated from a man aged 30-40 years with COVID-19, enrolled during active disease.

The rearrangement joins TRBV15 to TRBJ2-1; 11 bases map to TRBD2. The CDR3 is 20 amino acids. Per the germline V gene, CDR1 is LNHNV and CDR2 is YYDKDF (reference sequence). V was clipped by 2 bases and J by 0 bases; unmatched bases: 12. DNA for the CDR3: TGTGCCACCAGCAGACCTCTGGGACTAGCGGTCGTGAGCTCCTACAATGAGCAGTTCTTC. This translates into CATSRPLGLAVVSSYNEQFF.

This chain links TRBV5-1 with TRBJ1-3; TRBD1 aligns across 8 bases. Trimming removed 4 bases from V and 0 bases from J; junction bases left unmatched: 12. Germline lookup yields CDR1 SGHRS and CDR2 YFSETQ. The CDR3 totals 18 residues. CDR3: CASSPLGQGASSGNTIYF. The CDR3 bases are TGCGCCAGCAGCCCCCTCGGACAGGGAGCTTCCTCTGGAAACACCATATATTTT.

The chain carries TRBV11-2 and TRBJ2-2, with TRBD2 matching 7 bases. CDR3 length: 16 amino acids. Germline V gene lookup returns CDR1 SGHAT and CDR2 FQNNGV. J gave up 5 bases and V 5 bases, and 11 bases lay outside the gene matches. CDR3: CASSQPLGGVTGELFF. CDR3 DNA: TGTGCCAGCAGCCAGCCGCTGGGGGGGGTGACCGGGGAGCTGTTTTTT.

The genes are TRBV13 and TRBJ1-5; D is possibly TRBD1 (5 bases). Trimming left V 0 bases short and J 0 bases short, with 6 bases between. The germline V gene encodes CDR1 PRHDT and CDR2 FYEKMQ (reference sequence). The CDR3 loop spans 15 amino acids. The DNA for the CDR3 is TGTGCCAGCAGCTTAGGCAGGGATAGCAATCAGCCCCAGCATTTT. Its protein product is CASSLGRDSNQPQHF.

The rearrangement joins TRBV7-2 to TRBJ2-7; D unresolved. The germline V gene encodes CDR1 SGHTA and CDR2 FQGNSA. V lost 1 base, J lost 0 bases, and 10 bases lay in between. The CDR3 covers 15 residues. Written as DNA, the CDR3 is TGTGCCAGCAGCTTAGGGTTTATTAGCTCCTACGAGCAGTACTTC. Protein: CASSLGFISSYEQYF.

V usage is TRBV14 and J usage is TRBJ1-5, with 8 bases lining up with TRBD1. This CDR3 is 14 amino acids long. The trim removed 3 bases at V and 2 bases at J, leaving 0 bases unmatched. Per the germline V gene, CDR1 is SGHDN and CDR2 is FVKESK. CDR3 bases: TGTGCCAGCAGCCAGACAGGGGGCAATCAGCCCCAGCATTTT. Amino acids: CASSQTGGNQPQHF.

This clone was recorded a few times. The chain combines TRBV7-8 with TRBJ2-1; D perhaps matches TRBD2 (6 bases). The CDR3 runs 15 residues. Deletions cut 5 bases from V and 5 bases from J, with 16 bases between. Germline-derived CDR1 and CDR2 are SGHVS and FQNEAQ. For the CDR3, the DNA is TGTGCCAGCAGCCGGGGACTTCCGCCGAACAATGAGCAGTTCTTC. Encoded protein: CASSRGLPPNNEQFF.

V and J are TRBV7-9 and TRBJ2-1, with TRBD2 as a possible D gene (5 bases). From germline, CDR1 is SEHNR and CDR2 FQNEAQ (reference sequence). The CDR3 loop spans 13 amino acids. The ends were cut back, 2 bases at V and 9 bases at J, with 11 bases in the middle. The CDR3 protein is CASSLFTSREQFF. Written as DNA, the CDR3 is TGTGCCAGCAGCTTATTTACTAGTCGTGAGCAGTTCTTC.

The chain uses TRBV19 and TRBJ2-1, with TRBD2 matching 11 bases. The CDR3 totals 18 residues. V lost 6 bases and J lost 2; bases outside the gene matches: 12. Germline CDR1 reads LNHDA; CDR2 reads SQIVND (reference sequence). The CDR3 DNA is TGTGCCAGTAGCCCGGTGGGACTAGCGGAGGCCACCTACAATGAGCAGTTCTTC. It codes for CASSPVGLAEATYNEQFF.

The genes are TRBV11-2 and TRBJ2-4; the D gene is possibly TRBD1 (7 bases). Germline V gene lookup returns CDR1 SGHAT and CDR2 FQNNGV. V was pared by 1 base and J by 6 bases, with 13 bases between. This CDR3 comprises 15 residues. The CDR3 sequence: CASSLGGAGGNIQYF. The CDR3 bases are TGTGCCAGCAGCTTAGGGGGGGCAGGGGGAAACATTCAGTACTTC.

CDR3 region: CASTDDSYGYTF. In DNA, the CDR3 is TGTGCCAGCACCGACGACAGCTATGGCTACACCTTC. This chain uses TRBV12-3 or TRBV12-4 with TRBJ1-2, with D perhaps matching TRBD1 (5 bases). Trimming cost V 7 bases and J 4 bases, with 10 bases left between them. The CDR3 loop spans 12 amino acids.

This sequence joins TRBV7-2 and TRBJ2-5, with D perhaps TRBD2 (6 bases). In germline, CDR1 is SGHTA, CDR2 FQGNSA. The length of the CDR3 is 16 residues. With 1 base removed from V and 2 bases from J, the gap between germline ends came to 14 bases. CDR3 loop: CASSLGSLAGQETQYF. Here the CDR3 DNA reads TGTGCCAGCAGCTTAGGGTCACTAGCAGGGCAAGAGACCCAGTACTTC.

The CDR3 sequence: CASSVGGYQPQHF. In nucleotides, the CDR3 is TGTGCCAGCAGCGTAGGGGGCTATCAGCCCCAGCATTTT. V is TRBV9 and J is TRBJ1-5; a weak D match, TRBD1 (5 bases). The germline gives CDR1 SGDLS, CDR2 YYNGEE. CDR3 length equals 13 residues. Trimming cost V 0 bases and J 5 bases, with 6 bases left between them.

The chain joins TRBV9 to TRBJ2-7, with D possibly TRBD1 on 6 matching bases. V lost 2 bases, J lost 5 bases, and 20 bases lay in between. The CDR3 length is 16 residues. Germline CDR1 is SGDLS and CDR2 is YYNGEE. The CDR3 bases are TGTGCCAGCAGCGTGTCACAGGGCCAGATTGGGGACGAGCAGTACTTC. Its translation is CASSVSQGQIGDEQYF. The full variable domain, completed using reference TRBV9 and TRBJ2-7, is DSGVTQTPKHLITATGQRVTLRCSPRSGDLSVYWYQQSLDQGLQFLIQYYNGEERAKGNILERFSAQQFPDLHSELNLSSLELGDSALYFCASSVSQGQIGDEQYFGPGTRLTVT.

V and J are TRBV13 and TRBJ2-3, with a tentative D call TRBD1 (6 bases). Trimming cost V 2 bases and J 3 bases, with 6 bases left between them. The germline V gene encodes CDR1 PRHDT and CDR2 FYEKMQ (reference sequence). The CDR3 extends over 13 amino acids. The CDR3 reads CASSLRGTDTQYF. The CDR3 DNA follows: TGTGCCAGCAGCTTAAGGGGGACAGATACGCAGTATTTT.